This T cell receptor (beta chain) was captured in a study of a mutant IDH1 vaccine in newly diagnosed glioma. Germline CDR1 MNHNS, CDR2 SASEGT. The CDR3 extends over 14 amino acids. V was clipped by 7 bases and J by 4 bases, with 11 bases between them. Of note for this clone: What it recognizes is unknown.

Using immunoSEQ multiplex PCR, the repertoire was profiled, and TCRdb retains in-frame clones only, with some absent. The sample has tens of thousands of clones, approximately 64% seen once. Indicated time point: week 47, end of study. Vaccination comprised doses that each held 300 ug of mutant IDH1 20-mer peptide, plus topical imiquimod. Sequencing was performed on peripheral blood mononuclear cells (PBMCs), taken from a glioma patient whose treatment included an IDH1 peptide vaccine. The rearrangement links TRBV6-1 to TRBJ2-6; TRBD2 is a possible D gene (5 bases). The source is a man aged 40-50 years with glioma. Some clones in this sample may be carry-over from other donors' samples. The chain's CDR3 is CASIEGSGANVLTF. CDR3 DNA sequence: TGTGCCAGCATCGAGGGATCCGGGGCCAACGTCCTGACTTTC.